This T cell receptor (beta chain) was found in a study of cytomegalovirus exposure and HLA in healthy donors. The overall study: The approximately 660 first-cohort repertoires shared a platform with the roughly 130 validation repertoires, as reported in a later analysis.

Details on this clone: Its antigen is not identified.

Assay: immunoSEQ multiplex PCR; the TCRdb copy retains only in-frame clones and omits some. The data show approximately 160,000 clones, almost 85% seen once. Study-wide findings and caveats: There were approximately 150 TCR beta chains listed as cytomegalovirus-associated. In vitro confirmation showed three CMV-associated chains to be CMV antigen specific. The tendency of first-cohort TCR clusters to co-occur in the 120 or so validation repertoires emerged from a later analysis.

The CDR3 contains 15 residues. The germline V and J ends were trimmed by 0 bases and 4 bases, with 11 bases remaining between them. Germline values: CDR1 SGHDT, CDR2 YYEEEE. Sequencing input: PBMCs. The gene calls are TRBV5-6 and TRBJ1-5; D remains ambiguous. The receptor comes from a man aged 30 to 39 in good health and CMV-seropositive. The CDR3 DNA follows: TGTGCCAGCAGCTTGGGTAACGGACTTAATCAGCCCCAGCATTTT. Its protein is CASSLGNGLNQPQHF.